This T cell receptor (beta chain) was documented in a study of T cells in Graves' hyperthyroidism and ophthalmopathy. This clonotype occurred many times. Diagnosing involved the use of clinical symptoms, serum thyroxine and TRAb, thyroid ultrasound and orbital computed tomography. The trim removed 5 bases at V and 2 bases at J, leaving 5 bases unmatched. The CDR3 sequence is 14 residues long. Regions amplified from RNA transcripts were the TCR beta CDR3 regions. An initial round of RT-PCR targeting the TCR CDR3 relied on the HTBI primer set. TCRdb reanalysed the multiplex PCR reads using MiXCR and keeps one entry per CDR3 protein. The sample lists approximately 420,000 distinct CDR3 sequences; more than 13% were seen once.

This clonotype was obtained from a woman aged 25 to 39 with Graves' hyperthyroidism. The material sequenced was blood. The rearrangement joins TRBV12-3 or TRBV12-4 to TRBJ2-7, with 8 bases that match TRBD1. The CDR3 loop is CASSKGQGPYEQYF. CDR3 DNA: TGTGCCAGCAGTAAAGGACAGGGACCCTACGAGCAGTACTTC.